These 29 T cell receptor beta chains were all obtained from the same sample, sequenced in a study of cytomegalovirus exposure and HLA in healthy donors. Vbeta (60) and Jbeta (13) primers were used in the PCR. Only in-frame clones appear in the TCRdb table, and some are missing; sequencing was by immunoSEQ multiplex PCR. The table records some 76,000 clones, roughly 83% of them present only once. The sample taken for sequencing was PBMCs. The receptors here all came from a woman in her forties or fifties in good health and CMV-seronegative.

CDR3: CASSGRGGGNYGYTF. The CDR3 nucleotides are TGTGCCAGCAGTGGTCGAGGGGGCGGAAACTATGGCTACACCTTC. The rearrangement joins TRBV25-1 to TRBJ1-2; the match to TRBD1 covers 7 bases. Trimming cost V 4 bases and J 2 bases; bases outside gene matches: 7. Germline V lookup: CDR1 MGHDK, CDR2 SYGVNS. There are 15 residues in the CDR3.

V gene TRBV7-9 combines with J gene TRBJ1-1; 7 positions match TRBD1. This CDR3 region has 13 residues. CDR1 and CDR2 (germline): SEHNR, FQNEAQ (reference sequence). V lost 5 bases, J lost 7 bases, and 7 bases stayed unmatched. The CDR3 reads CASSAGTVVEAFF. The CDR3 DNA is TGTGCCAGCAGCGCGGGGACAGTGGTTGAAGCTTTCTTT. Based on the CDR3 plus reference TRBV7-9 and TRBJ1-1, the full variable domain is DTGVSQNPRHKITKRGQNVTFRCDPISEHNRLYWYRQTLGQGPEFLTYFQNEAQLEKSRLLSDRFSAERPKGSFSTLEIQRTEQGDSAMYLCASSAGTVVEAFFGQGTRLTVV.

This chain links TRBV7-2 with TRBJ1-2; TRBD1 might be the D (6 bases). CDR1 and CDR2 (germline): SGHTA, FQGNSA. The CDR3 contains 15 residues. With 1 base removed from V and 4 bases from J, the gap between germline ends came to 13 bases. Written as DNA, the CDR3 is TGTGCCAGCAGCTTAGGGCAGGGGTTGAGCTATGGCTACACCTTC. Its protein is CASSLGQGLSYGYTF.

J is TRBJ2-5 and V is TRBV19; 8 bases are a match to TRBD2. Germline V gene sequence: CDR1 LNHDA, CDR2 SQIVND (reference sequence). The CDR3 sequence is 15 residues long. V lost 3 bases, J lost 5 bases, and 8 bases stayed unmatched. DNA for the CDR3: TGTGCCAGTAGTATTACGGGAGGGCCCAGGGAGACCCAGTACTTC. It yields the protein CASSITGGPRETQYF.

This clone was detected a few times. V is TRBV6-6 and J is TRBJ1-5; a possible D gene is TRBD1 (5 bases). Germline CDR1 MNHNY, CDR2 SVGAGI (reference sequence). V shed 5 bases and J shed 3 bases, with 11 bases lying between them. The CDR3 has 14 amino acids. Written as DNA, the CDR3 is TGTGCCAGCAGTCTACAGGAGATCAATCAGCCCCAGCATTTT. This codes for CASSLQEINQPQHF.

This clone was observed a handful of times. V usage is TRBV6-1 and J usage is TRBJ2-7; TRBD1 agrees at 8 bases. Germline V gene sequence: CDR1 MNHNS, CDR2 SASEGT. The CDR3 runs 13 residues. Germline trimming cut 4 bases from V and 6 bases from J; bases unmatched to any gene: 5. The CDR3 DNA sequence: TGTGCCAGCAGTGTTACAGGGGGTTCCGAGCAGTACGTC. The encoded protein is CASSVTGGSEQYV.

The genes are TRBV27 and TRBJ1-5; tentatively, D is TRBD1 (6 bases). Germline CDR1 is MNHEY and CDR2 is SMNVEV (reference sequence). This CDR3 spans 12 amino acids. The CDR3 sequence is CTTGGRDQPQHF. CDR3 coding DNA: TGTACAACGGGGGGGCGGGATCAGCCCCAGCATTTT.

DNA of the CDR3: TGTGCCAGCAGCCCCCTTAGCGGGAGGAGTTACGAGCAGTACTTC. Protein product: CASSPLSGRSYEQYF. V is TRBV28 and J is TRBJ2-7; 10 nucleotides line up with TRBD2. V gave up 6 bases and J gave up 4 bases; unmatched junction bases: 9. From germline, CDR1 is MDHEN and CDR2 SYDVKM. CDR3 length: 15 amino acids.

In the case of this clone: One junction end disagrees with the germline gene, perhaps due to a read error. Distinct nucleotide sequences in the sample also encode this CDR3. V is TRBV4-1 and J is TRBJ1-6; tentatively, D is TRBD1 (5 bases). The CDR3 covers 19 residues. In germline, CDR1 is MGHRA, CDR2 YSYEKL. The CDR3 nucleotides are TGCGCCAGCAGCCACGGGGGTCGGAGGGGATTGGCCTATAATTCCCCCCTCCACTTT. Its protein product is CASSHGGRRGLAYNSPLHF.

V usage is TRBV6-5 and J usage is TRBJ1-1, with D perhaps TRBD1 (5 bases). Trimming removed 2 bases from V and 6 bases from J, with 16 bases in between. The germline V gene has CDR1 MNHEY and CDR2 SVGAGI. The CDR3 spans 15 residues. The CDR3 region is CASSYGGTPGAEAFF. Written as DNA, the CDR3 is TGTGCCAGCAGTTACGGGGGGACCCCGGGTGCTGAAGCTTTCTTT.

This clone was seen only once. V gene TRBV7-8 combines with J gene TRBJ2-7, with 8 positions matching TRBD2. The V and J ends lost 2 bases and 0 bases, in that order; junction bases with no gene match: 0. From germline, CDR1 is SGHVS and CDR2 FQNEAQ. The length of the CDR3 is 14 residues. The CDR3 DNA follows: TGTGCCAGCAGCTTAAGCGGGGGCTCCTACGAGCAGTACTTC. Its translation is CASSLSGGSYEQYF. The complete variable domain, with remaining parts taken from reference TRBV7-8 and TRBJ2-7, reads GAGVSQSPRYKVAKRGQDVALRCDPISGHVSLFWYQQALGQGPEFLTYFQNEAQLDKSGLPSDRFFAERPEGSVSTLKIQRTQQEDSAVYLCASSLSGGSYEQYFGPGTRLTVT.

This chain uses TRBV2 with TRBJ2-7; D possibly corresponds to TRBD1 (6 bases). V lost 7 bases and J lost 1, with 14 bases in between. The CDR3 consists of 14 residues. CDR1 SNHLY and CDR2 FYNNEI come from the germline V gene. This CDR3 reads CASILDRASYEQYF. CDR3 nucleotides: TGTGCCAGCATTCTGGACAGAGCATCCTACGAGCAGTACTTC.

V usage is TRBV5-8 and J usage is TRBJ1-3, with D perhaps matching TRBD1 (6 bases). Germline CDR1 and CDR2: SGHTS and YDEGEE. V lost 4 bases to trimming and J lost 3 bases, with 11 bases between them. The CDR3 runs 14 residues. The CDR3 bases are TGTGCCAGCAGCCTGCGGGGGCTTGGAAACACCATATATTTT. It is translated as CASSLRGLGNTIYF. The full variable domain, completed using reference TRBV5-8 and TRBJ1-3, is EAGVTQSPTHLIKTRGQQATLRCSPISGHTSVYWYQQALGLGLQFLLWYDEGEERNRGNFPPRFSGRQFPNYSSELNVNALELEDSALYLCASSLRGLGNTIYFGEGSWLTVV.

This sequence joins TRBV6-1 and TRBJ1-5; 8 bases are a match to TRBD1. This CDR3 spans 15 amino acids. After removal of 3 bases from V and 2 bases from J, the junction contained 3 bases not matched to a gene. The germline V gene has CDR1 MNHNS and CDR2 SASEGT. The CDR3 sequence is CASSDNRGGNQPQHF. CDR3 nucleotides: TGTGCCAGCAGTGACAACAGGGGGGGCAATCAGCCCCAGCATTTT.

The CDR3 region has the DNA TGTGCCAGCCGCCCGAGCGGGAGGGCCTCCTACAATGAGCAGTTCTTC. This translates into CASRPSGRASYNEQFF. The J gene is TRBJ2-1, the V gene TRBV27; TRBD2 agrees at 10 bases. Unmatched junction bases numbered 7, after V lost 8 bases and J lost 0 bases. CDR3 length: 16 residues. Germline assignment: CDR1 MNHEY and CDR2 SMNVEV (reference sequence).

The CDR3: CASSPNIGGSDEKLFF. CDR3 bases: TGTGCCAGCTCACCAAACATTGGGGGCTCAGATGAAAAACTGTTTTTT. The gene calls are TRBV18 and TRBJ1-4, with a tentative D call TRBD1 (6 bases). The CDR3 has 16 amino acids. Germline CDR1 and CDR2: KGHSH and LQKENI. V lost 2 bases, J lost 6 bases, and 16 bases lay in between.

The V gene is TRBV2, the J gene TRBJ1-4; no firm D call. V gave up 6 bases and J gave up 0 bases, with 8 bases separating them. The length of the CDR3 is 14 residues. The germline V gene encodes CDR1 SNHLY and CDR2 FYNNEI. This CDR3 is CASSLEATNEKLFF. The CDR3 DNA sequence: TGTGCCAGCAGCCTAGAGGCAACTAATGAAAAACTGTTTTTT.

V gene TRBV28 combines with J gene TRBJ1-2; 9 bases match TRBD1. The germline gives CDR1 MDHEN, CDR2 SYDVKM. CDR3 length: 15 amino acids. V trimming: 2 bases; J trimming: 5 bases; junction bases outside the gene matches: 6. CDR3 region: CASSLGSGQGYGYTF. The CDR3 DNA is TGTGCCAGCAGTTTAGGGTCGGGACAGGGATATGGCTACACCTTC.

The chain couples TRBV5-6 to TRBJ2-7; 7 positions agree with TRBD2. The germline V gene encodes CDR1 SGHDT and CDR2 YYEEEE. The CDR3 has 17 residues. Trimming cost V 2 bases and J 4 bases; bases outside gene matches: 15. This CDR3 is CASSFAVPRELLYEQYF. CDR3 nucleotide sequence: TGTGCCAGCAGCTTCGCGGTCCCGCGGGAGCTGTTATACGAGCAGTACTTC.

This chain uses TRBV7-9 with TRBJ2-5, with 8 positions matching TRBD2. Germline CDR1 reads SEHNR; CDR2 reads FQNEAQ (reference sequence). The trim removed 5 bases at V and 2 bases at J, leaving 10 bases unmatched. The CDR3 is made up of 16 amino acids. Here the CDR3 reads CASSPARTSSQETQYF. The CDR3, as DNA: TGTGCCAGCAGCCCGGCCAGGACTAGCTCACAAGAGACCCAGTACTTC.

DNA of the CDR3: TGTGCCAGCAGCTTAACTCTCGATGGACAGCCTGAAGCTTTCTTT. Protein product: CASSLTLDGQPEAFF. This rearrangement joins TRBV13 to TRBJ1-1; the D gene is possibly TRBD1 (6 bases). Trimming took 2 bases from V and 6 from J, leaving 16 bases between them. The CDR3 totals 15 residues. CDR1 PRHDT and CDR2 FYEKMQ come from the germline V gene (reference sequence).

This clone was counted only a few times. The chain carries TRBV6-6 and TRBJ1-5, with 8 nucleotides matching TRBD1. Germline lookup yields CDR1 MNHNY and CDR2 SVGAGI (reference sequence). There are 16 residues in the CDR3. J lost 5 bases, V lost 6 bases, and 12 bases had no gene match. CDR3 sequence: CASSLRRGTGDQPQHF. The DNA for the CDR3 is TGTGCCAGCAGCCTCCGACGTGGGACAGGCGATCAGCCCCAGCATTTT.

The chain carries TRBV28 and TRBJ2-7, with 9 bases aligning to TRBD2. This CDR3 spans 15 amino acids. V gave up 3 bases and J gave up 2 bases; unmatched junction bases: 5. Looked up from germline, CDR1 is MDHEN and CDR2 is SYDVKM. The CDR3 coding sequence is TGTGCCAGCAGTTTCGGGACTAGCATGGCCTACGAGCAGTACTTC. Translation gives CASSFGTSMAYEQYF.

This clone was observed once. The junction and the germline gene differ at one end; a read error may be behind it. This chain joins TRBV9 and TRBJ2-2; TRBD2 might be the D (6 bases). The CDR3 sequence is 12 residues long. Germline V gene data show CDR1 as SGDLS and CDR2 as YYNGEE. DNA for the CDR3: TGTGCCAGCAGCCCCGACACCGGGGGGCTGTTTTTT. Encoded protein: CASSPDTGGLFF.

The count of this clone is one. This chain connects TRBV9 to TRBJ2-2; 12 nucleotides line up with TRBD2. The CDR3 runs to 19 residues. Germline V gene data show CDR1 as SGDLS and CDR2 as YYNGEE. Unmatched junction bases numbered 11, after V lost 4 bases and J lost 1 base. The DNA of the CDR3 is TGTGCCAGCAGCTACGGACTAGCGGGGAGGAAAGGGAACACCGGGGAGCTGTTTTTT. Protein sequence: CASSYGLAGRKGNTGELFF.

The J gene is TRBJ1-4, the V gene TRBV7-9; 9 bases agree with TRBD1. With V trimmed by 4 bases and J by 7 bases, 4 bases remained unmatched. The V gene's germline CDR1 is SEHNR and CDR2 FQNEAQ (reference sequence). This CDR3 has 14 amino acids. Here the CDR3 reads CASSSQGAGEKLFF. DNA of the CDR3: TGTGCCAGCAGCTCACAGGGGGCGGGTGAAAAACTGTTTTTT.

The chain carries TRBV5-1 and TRBJ2-3, with 10 bases matching TRBD1. In germline, CDR1 is SGHRS, CDR2 YFSETQ. CDR3 length equals 15 residues. V lost 4 bases and J lost 3; bases outside the gene matches: 5. CDR3 loop: CASSKRTGGTDTQYF. In DNA form, the CDR3 reads TGCGCCAGCAGCAAACGGACAGGGGGAACAGATACGCAGTATTTT.

This chain joins TRBV6-5 and TRBJ1-1, with 11 bases that match TRBD1. Germline V CDR1 and CDR2: MNHEY, SVGAGI. V shed 7 bases, J shed 5 bases, and the junction held 6 bases outside the gene matches. The CDR3 has 14 residues. The CDR3 reads CASMQDRGRTEAFF. CDR3 bases: TGTGCCAGCATGCAGGACAGGGGGCGGACTGAAGCTTTCTTT.

The chain carries TRBV2 and TRBJ2-1, with 9 bases aligning to TRBD1. CDR1 is SNHLY, CDR2 FYNNEI, per germline. The CDR3 spans 14 residues. The V gene end was trimmed by 5 bases and the J gene end by 7 bases; junction bases not matched to a gene: 6. The DNA for the CDR3 is TGTGCCAGCAGTTTCCGGGACAGGGATAATGAGCAGTTCTTC. Translation gives CASSFRDRDNEQFF.